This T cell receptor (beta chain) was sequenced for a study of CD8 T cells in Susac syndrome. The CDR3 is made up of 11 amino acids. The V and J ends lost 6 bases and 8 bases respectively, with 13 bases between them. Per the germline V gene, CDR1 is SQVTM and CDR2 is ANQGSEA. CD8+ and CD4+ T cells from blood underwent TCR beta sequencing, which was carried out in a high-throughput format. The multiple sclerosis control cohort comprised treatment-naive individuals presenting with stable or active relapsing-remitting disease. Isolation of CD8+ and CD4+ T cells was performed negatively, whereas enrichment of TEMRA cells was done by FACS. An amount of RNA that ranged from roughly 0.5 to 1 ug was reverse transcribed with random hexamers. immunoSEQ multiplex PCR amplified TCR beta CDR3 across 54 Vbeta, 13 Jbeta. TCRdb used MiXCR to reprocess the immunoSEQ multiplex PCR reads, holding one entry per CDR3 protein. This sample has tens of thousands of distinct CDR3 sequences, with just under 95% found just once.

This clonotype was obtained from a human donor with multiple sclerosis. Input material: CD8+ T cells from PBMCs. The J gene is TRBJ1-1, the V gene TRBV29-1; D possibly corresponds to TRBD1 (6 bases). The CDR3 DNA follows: TGCAGCGTAGAATGGACAGCCGAAGCTTTCTTT. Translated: CSVEWTAEAFF.